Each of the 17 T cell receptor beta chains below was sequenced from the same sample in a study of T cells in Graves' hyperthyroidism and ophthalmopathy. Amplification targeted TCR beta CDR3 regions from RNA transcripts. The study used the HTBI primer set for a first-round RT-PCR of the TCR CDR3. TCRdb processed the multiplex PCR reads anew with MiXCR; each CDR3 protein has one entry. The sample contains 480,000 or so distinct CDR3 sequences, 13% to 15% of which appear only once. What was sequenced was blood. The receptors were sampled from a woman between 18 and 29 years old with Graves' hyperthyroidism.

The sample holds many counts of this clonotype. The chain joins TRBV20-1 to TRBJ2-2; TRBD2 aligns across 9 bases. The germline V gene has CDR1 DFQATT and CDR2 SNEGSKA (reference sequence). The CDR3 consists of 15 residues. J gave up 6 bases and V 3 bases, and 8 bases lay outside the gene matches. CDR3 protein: CSASTAAGGAGELFF. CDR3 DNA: TGCAGTGCTAGCACAGCGGCGGGAGGGGCCGGGGAGCTGTTTTTT.

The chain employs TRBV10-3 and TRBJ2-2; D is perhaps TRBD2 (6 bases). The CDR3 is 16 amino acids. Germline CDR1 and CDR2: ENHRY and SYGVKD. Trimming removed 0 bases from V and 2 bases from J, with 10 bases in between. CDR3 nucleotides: TGTGCCATCAGTGAGTCCGTGGGGGGAAACACCGGGGAGCTGTTTTTT. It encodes CAISESVGGNTGELFF.

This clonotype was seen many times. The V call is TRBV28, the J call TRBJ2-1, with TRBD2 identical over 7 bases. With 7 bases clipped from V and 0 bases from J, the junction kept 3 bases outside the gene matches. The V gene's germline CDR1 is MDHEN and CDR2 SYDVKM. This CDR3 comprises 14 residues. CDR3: CASTVAGSYNEQFF. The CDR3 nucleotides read TGTGCCAGCACCGTAGCGGGCTCCTACAATGAGCAGTTCTTC.

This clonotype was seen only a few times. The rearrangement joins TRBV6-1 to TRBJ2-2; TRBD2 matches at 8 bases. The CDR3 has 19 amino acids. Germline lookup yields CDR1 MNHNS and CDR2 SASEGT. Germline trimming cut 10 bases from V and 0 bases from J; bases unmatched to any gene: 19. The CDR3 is CATPHESGSLAPNTGELFF. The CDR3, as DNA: TGTGCCACCCCACATGAAAGCGGGAGCCTAGCCCCGAACACCGGGGAGCTGTTTTTT.

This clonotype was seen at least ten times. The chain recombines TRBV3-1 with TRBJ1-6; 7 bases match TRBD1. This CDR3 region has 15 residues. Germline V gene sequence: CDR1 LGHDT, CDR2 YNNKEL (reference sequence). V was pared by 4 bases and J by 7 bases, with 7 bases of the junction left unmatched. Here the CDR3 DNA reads TGTGCCAGCAGCCCAGGCCTGACAGGGAATTCACCCCTCCACTTT. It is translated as CASSPGLTGNSPLHF.

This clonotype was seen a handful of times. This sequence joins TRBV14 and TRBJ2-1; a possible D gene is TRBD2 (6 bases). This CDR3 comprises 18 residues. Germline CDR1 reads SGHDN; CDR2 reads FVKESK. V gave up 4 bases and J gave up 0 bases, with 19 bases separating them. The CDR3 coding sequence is TGTGCCAGCAGCCTATCACGGGGGACTTCCAGCTCCTACAATGAGCAGTTCTTC. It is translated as CASSLSRGTSSSYNEQFF. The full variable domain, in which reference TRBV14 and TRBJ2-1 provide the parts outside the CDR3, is EAGVTQFPSHSVIEKGQTVTLRCDPISGHDNLYWYRRVMGKEIKFLLHFVKESKQDESGMPNNRFLAERTGGTYSTLKVQPAELEDSGVYFCASSLSRGTSSSYNEQFFGPGTRLTVL.

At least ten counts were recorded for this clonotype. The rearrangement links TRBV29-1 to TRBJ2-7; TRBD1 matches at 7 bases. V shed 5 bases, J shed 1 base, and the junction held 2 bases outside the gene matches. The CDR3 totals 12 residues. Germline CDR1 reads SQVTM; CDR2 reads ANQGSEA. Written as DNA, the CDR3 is TGCAGCGTTTTACAGGGGTCCTACGAGCAGTACTTC. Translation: CSVLQGSYEQYF.

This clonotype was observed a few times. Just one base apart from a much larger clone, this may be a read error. The CDR3 DNA reads TGTGCCAGCAGCTACCGGGGAGCCTCAAATCGGCCCCAGCATTTT. It yields the protein CASSYRGASNRPQHF. The rearrangement joins TRBV3-1 to TRBJ1-5; D is undetermined. The CDR3 is 15 residues long. Germline V lookup: CDR1 LGHDT, CDR2 YNNKEL (reference sequence). Full variable domain (rest looked up from reference TRBV3-1 and TRBJ1-5): DTAVSQTPKYLVTQMGNDKSIKCEQNLGHDTMYWYKQDSKKFLKIMFSYNNKELIINETVPNRFSPKSPDKAHLNLHINSLELGDSAVYFCASSYRGASNRPQHFGDGTRLSIL.

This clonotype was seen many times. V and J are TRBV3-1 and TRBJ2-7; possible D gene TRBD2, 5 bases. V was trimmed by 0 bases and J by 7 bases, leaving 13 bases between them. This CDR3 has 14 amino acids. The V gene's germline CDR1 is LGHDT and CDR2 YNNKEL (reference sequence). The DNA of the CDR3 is TGTGCCAGCAGCCAAGATGTAGTTGGAGGAGAGCAGTACTTC. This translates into CASSQDVVGGEQYF.

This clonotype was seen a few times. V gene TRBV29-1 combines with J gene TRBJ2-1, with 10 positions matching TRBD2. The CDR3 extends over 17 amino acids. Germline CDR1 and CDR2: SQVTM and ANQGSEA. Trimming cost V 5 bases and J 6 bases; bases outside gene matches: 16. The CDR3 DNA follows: TGCAGCGTTAGACGACGACTAGCGGGCTCCCGGGGCAATGAGCAGTTCTTC. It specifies CSVRRRLAGSRGNEQFF.

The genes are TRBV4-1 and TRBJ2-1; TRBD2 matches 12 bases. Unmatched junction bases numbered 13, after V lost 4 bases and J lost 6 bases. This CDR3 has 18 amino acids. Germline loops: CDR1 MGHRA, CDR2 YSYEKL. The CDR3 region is CASSPKTSGSIIGNEQFF. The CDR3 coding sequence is TGCGCCAGCAGCCCGAAGACTAGCGGGAGTATCATTGGCAATGAGCAGTTCTTC.

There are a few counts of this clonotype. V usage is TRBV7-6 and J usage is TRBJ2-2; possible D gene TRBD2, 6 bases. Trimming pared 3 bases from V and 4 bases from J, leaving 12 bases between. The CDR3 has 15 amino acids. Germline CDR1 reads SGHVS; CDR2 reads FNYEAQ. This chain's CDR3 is CASSFDPGSTGELFF. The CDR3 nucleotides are TGTGCCAGCAGCTTTGATCCCGGGAGCACCGGGGAGCTGTTTTTT. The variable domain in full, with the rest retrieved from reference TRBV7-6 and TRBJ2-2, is GAGVSQSPRYKVTKRGQDVALRCDPISGHVSLYWYRQALGQGPEFLTYFNYEAQQDKSGLPNDRFSAERPEGSISTLTIQRTEQRDSAMYRCASSFDPGSTGELFFGEGSRLTVL.

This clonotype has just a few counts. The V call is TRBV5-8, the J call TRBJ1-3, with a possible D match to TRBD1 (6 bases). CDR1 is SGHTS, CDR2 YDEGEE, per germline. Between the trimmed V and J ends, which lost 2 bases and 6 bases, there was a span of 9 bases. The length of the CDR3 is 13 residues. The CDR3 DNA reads TGTGCCAGCAGCTTACAGGGAACAAACACCATATATTTT. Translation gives CASSLQGTNTIYF.

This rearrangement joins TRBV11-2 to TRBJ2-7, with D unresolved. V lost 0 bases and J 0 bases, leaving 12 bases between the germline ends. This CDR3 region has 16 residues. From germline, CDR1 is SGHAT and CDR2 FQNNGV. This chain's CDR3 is CASSLEATITSYEQYF. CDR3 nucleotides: TGTGCCAGCAGCTTAGAGGCAACCATCACCTCCTACGAGCAGTACTTC.

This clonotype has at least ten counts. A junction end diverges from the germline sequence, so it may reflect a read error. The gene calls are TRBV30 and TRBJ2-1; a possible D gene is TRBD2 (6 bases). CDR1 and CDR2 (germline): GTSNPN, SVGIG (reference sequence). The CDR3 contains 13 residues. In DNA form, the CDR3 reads TGTGCCTGGAGCGGGGACTCCCACAATGAGCAGTTCTTC. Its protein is CAWSGDSHNEQFF.

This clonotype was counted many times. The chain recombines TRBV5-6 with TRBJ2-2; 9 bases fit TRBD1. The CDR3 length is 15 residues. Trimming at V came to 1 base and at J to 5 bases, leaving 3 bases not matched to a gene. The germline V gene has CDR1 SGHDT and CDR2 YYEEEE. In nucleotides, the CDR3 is TGTGCCAGCAGCTTGCTGACAGGGGGAACCGGGGAGCTGTTTTTT. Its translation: CASSLLTGGTGELFF.

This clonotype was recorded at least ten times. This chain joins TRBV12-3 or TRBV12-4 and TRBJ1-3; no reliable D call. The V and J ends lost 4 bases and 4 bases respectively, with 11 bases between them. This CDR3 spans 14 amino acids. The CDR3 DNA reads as TGTGCCAGCAGTTCGGCAGGCTCGGGAAACACCATATATTTT. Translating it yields CASSSAGSGNTIYF.